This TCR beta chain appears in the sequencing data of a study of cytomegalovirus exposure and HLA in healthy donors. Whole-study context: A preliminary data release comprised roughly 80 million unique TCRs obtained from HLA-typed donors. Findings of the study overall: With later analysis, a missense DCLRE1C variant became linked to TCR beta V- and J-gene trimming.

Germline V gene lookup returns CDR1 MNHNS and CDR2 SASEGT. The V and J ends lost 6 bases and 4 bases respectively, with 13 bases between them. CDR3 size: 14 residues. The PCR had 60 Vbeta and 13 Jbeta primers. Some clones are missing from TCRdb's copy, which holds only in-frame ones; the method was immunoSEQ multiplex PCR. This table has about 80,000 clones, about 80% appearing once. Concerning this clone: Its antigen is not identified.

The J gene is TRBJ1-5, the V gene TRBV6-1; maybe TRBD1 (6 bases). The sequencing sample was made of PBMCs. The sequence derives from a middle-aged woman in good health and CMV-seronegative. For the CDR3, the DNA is TGTGCCAGCAGCTCCGGACAGAGAAATCAGCCCCAGCATTTT. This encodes CASSSGQRNQPQHF.